The next 3 T cell receptor beta chains were all read from a single sample in a study of cytomegalovirus exposure and HLA in healthy donors. Use of 60 Vbeta and 13 Jbeta primers characterized the PCR. Using immunoSEQ multiplex PCR, the repertoire was profiled, and TCRdb retains in-frame clones only, with some absent. The sample has roughly 100,000 clones; approximately 80% are singletons. Source material: PBMCs. These receptors were obtained from a male donor in good health and CMV-seronegative.

The chain joins TRBV10-2 to TRBJ1-2; D ambiguous. The V end was cut by 0 bases, the J end by 6 bases, with 8 bases between. CDR3 length equals 13 residues. Per germline, CDR1 WSHSY and CDR2 SAAADI. In DNA, the CDR3 is TGCGCCAGCAGTGAGTCGTCCCGTAATGGCTACACCTTC. Translation gives CASSESSRNGYTF.

V is TRBV10-1 and J is TRBJ1-1, with D perhaps TRBD1 (6 bases). The ends were cut back, 11 bases at V and 2 bases at J, with 18 bases in the middle. CDR3 size: 14 residues. CDR1 and CDR2 (germline): WNHNN, SYGVQD (reference sequence). This chain's CDR3 is CACSTGTTNTEAFF. As DNA, the CDR3 is TGCGCCTGTAGTACCGGGACAACCAACACTGAAGCTTTCTTT.

The chain couples TRBV9 to TRBJ1-4, with D possibly TRBD1 on 5 matching bases. CDR1 is SGDLS, CDR2 YYNGEE, per germline. V lost 1 base to trimming and J lost 6 bases, with 10 bases between them. This CDR3 is 14 amino acids long. CDR3 nucleotide sequence: TGTGCCAGCAGCGTAAGACAGAAAGATGAAAAACTGTTTTTT. As protein: CASSVRQKDEKLFF.